The 8 T cell receptor beta chains below all came from one sample that was sequenced in a study of blood T cell repertoires in COVID-19. Assay used: immunoSEQ multiplex PCR; TCRdb lists only in-frame clones, some missing. Found here are 200,000 to 250,000 clones, 81% of them singletons; the top ten hold around 10%. Sequenced input: PBMCs or T cells enriched from blood (not recorded which). Source of these receptors: a woman in her fifties or sixties with acute COVID-19.

The genes are TRBV7-9 and TRBJ2-1; D possibly corresponds to TRBD2 (6 bases). Per germline, CDR1 SEHNR and CDR2 FQNEAQ (reference sequence). V lost 8 bases and J 2 bases, leaving 16 bases between the germline ends. The CDR3 sequence is 15 residues long. The CDR3 loop is CASDGLEGTYNEQFF. The CDR3 DNA reads TGTGCCAGCGATGGACTGGAGGGGACCTACAATGAGCAGTTCTTC.

The V gene is TRBV5-1, the J gene TRBJ1-2; 7 positions agree with TRBD1. Germline loops: CDR1 SGHRS, CDR2 YFSETQ. This CDR3 contains 14 residues. J was trimmed by 4 bases and V by 5 bases; bases with no gene match: 8. CDR3 DNA sequence: TGCGCCAGCAGTTCCGGGACAGAGTTCTATGGCTACACCTTC. Protein sequence: CASSSGTEFYGYTF.

The chain links TRBV6-6 to TRBJ1-5; 8 nucleotides align to TRBD1. Germline V CDR1 and CDR2: MNHNY, SVGAGI (reference sequence). The CDR3 consists of 16 residues. The trim removed 5 bases at V and 7 bases at J, leaving 13 bases unmatched. DNA of the CDR3: TGTGCCAGCAGTCTCATACCGACAGGGGCAAGGCAGCCCCAGCATTTT. It translates to CASSLIPTGARQPQHF.

The chain is built from TRBV3-1 (or the pseudogene TRBV3-2) and TRBJ1-3; D possibly corresponds to TRBD1 (5 bases). This CDR3 region has 17 residues. V lost 3 bases to trimming and J lost 3 bases, with 18 bases between them. From germline, CDR1 is LGHDT and CDR2 YNNKEL (reference sequence). CDR3 amino acids: CASSQGGTGPIGNTIYF. As DNA, the CDR3 is TGTGCCAGCAGCCAGGGAGGCACAGGACCAATTGGAAACACCATATATTTT.

V and J are TRBV7-2 and TRBJ2-5; 9 bases line up with TRBD1. V trimming: 4 bases; J trimming: 5 bases; junction bases outside the gene matches: 11. From germline, CDR1 is SGHTA and CDR2 FQGNSA. This CDR3 has 16 residues. The CDR3 spells CASSSGGQGIGETQYF. The CDR3 nucleotides are TGTGCCAGCAGCTCAGGCGGACAGGGGATTGGCGAGACCCAGTACTTC.

This chain joins TRBV7-9 and TRBJ2-5, with TRBD1 matching 8 bases. The CDR3 is 15 amino acids. CDR1 SEHNR and CDR2 FQNEAQ come from the germline V gene (reference sequence). V lost 5 bases to trimming and J lost 0 bases; unmatched junction nucleotides: 5. The CDR3 reads CASSGMTGDQETQYF. Here the CDR3 DNA reads TGTGCCAGCAGCGGAATGACAGGGGACCAAGAGACCCAGTACTTC.

The V and J genes are TRBV2 and TRBJ2-2; 7 bases match TRBD1. Trimming removed 7 bases from V and 0 bases from J; junction bases left unmatched: 5. In germline, CDR1 is SNHLY, CDR2 FYNNEI. This CDR3 has 15 residues. The CDR3 DNA reads TGTGCCAGCAAGGGACAGCCAACGAACACCGGGGAGCTGTTTTTT. Residues: CASKGQPTNTGELFF.

The chain has TRBV18 and TRBJ1-6; D possibly corresponds to TRBD1 (5 bases). Germline loops: CDR1 KGHSH, CDR2 LQKENI. V shed 3 bases and J shed 7 bases, with 7 bases lying between them. The CDR3 sequence is 13 residues long. This CDR3 reads CASSPDSNSPLHF. CDR3 DNA sequence: TGTGCCAGCTCACCCGACAGCAATTCACCCCTCCACTTT.